Given below is one TCR beta chain in context. Its antigen is unidentified. This entry comes from a study of shared clonotypes between healthy human individuals. The study, taken as a whole, reports: Researchers found naive subsets generally carried larger estimated richness than memory subsets.

Authors' data handling: In the immunoSEQ data, sequences were junction-only and lacked quality scores, so filtering differed. The method was immunoSEQ multiplex PCR; TCRdb's version includes in-frame clones alone and lacks a portion of them. V and J calls and clone size come straight from that table; D and trimming were deduced from the DNA. The sample lists about 1,800,000 clones, around 96% occurring once. Germline V gives CDR1 LGHNA, CDR2 YNFKEQ. The CDR3 is 16 amino acids. Trimming left V 0 bases short and J 3 bases short, with 14 bases between. It was CD45RO-negative cells, positively selected for CCR7, that made up naive CD8 cells, with terminally differentiated effector memory CD45RA+ cells excluded.

Material for sequencing was naive CD8+ T cells sorted from blood. The rearrangement links TRBV4-2 to TRBJ1-2; D not resolved. This TCR was sampled from a man aged 18 to 30 in good health. The DNA of the CDR3 is TGTGCCAGCAGCCAAGATAGCGAGGGTTTAGACTATGGCTACACCTTC. As protein: CASSQDSEGLDYGYTF.